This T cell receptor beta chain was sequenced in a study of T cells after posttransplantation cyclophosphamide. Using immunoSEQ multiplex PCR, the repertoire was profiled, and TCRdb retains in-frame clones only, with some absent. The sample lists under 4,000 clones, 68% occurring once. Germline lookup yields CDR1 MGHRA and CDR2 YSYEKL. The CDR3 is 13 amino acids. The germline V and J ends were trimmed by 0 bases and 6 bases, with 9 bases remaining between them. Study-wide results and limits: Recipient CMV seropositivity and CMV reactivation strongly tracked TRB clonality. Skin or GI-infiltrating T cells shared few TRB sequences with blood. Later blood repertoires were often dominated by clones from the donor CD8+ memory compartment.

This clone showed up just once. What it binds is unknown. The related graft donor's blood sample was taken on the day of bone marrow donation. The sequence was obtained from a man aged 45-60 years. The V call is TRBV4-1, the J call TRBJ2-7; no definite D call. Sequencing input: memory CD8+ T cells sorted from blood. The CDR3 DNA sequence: TGCGCCAGCAGCCAAGAAGTAGCAGTCGAGCAGTACTTC. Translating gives CASSQEVAVEQYF.